This T cell receptor beta chain appears in the sequencing data of a study of OX40 agonist ivuxolimab in advanced cancers. Findings and caveats of the study: At 0.1 to 3.0 mg/kg, clonal expansion of CD4+ and CD8+ blood T cells had occurred by week 6.

Points on this clone: Its antigen is as yet unknown.

Clones were sequenced by immunoSEQ multiplex PCR, and TCRdb holds only the in-frame ones, with some missing. In the table there are 65,000 to 85,000 clones, under 90% of which are singletons. The germline V and J ends were trimmed by 6 bases and 8 bases, with 16 bases remaining between them. The germline V gene encodes CDR1 MNHEY and CDR2 SMNVEV (reference sequence). This CDR3 contains 13 residues. The sample in question was CD4+ or CD8+ T cells sorted from blood, obtained in a trial of the OX40 agonist ivuxolimab. The clonotype comes from an adult with an advanced solid tumor such as melanoma, head and neck, liver or kidney cancer. V and J are TRBV27 and TRBJ1-2; possible D gene TRBD1, 5 bases. The CDR3 spells CASRWGVAGGYTF. The CDR3 DNA is TGTGCCAGCAGATGGGGGGTAGCTGGAGGCTACACCTTC.